Following are 4 T cell receptor beta chains from one sample sequenced in a study of T cell responses to AZD1222 COVID-19 vaccine. Profiling relied on immunoSEQ multiplex PCR, and the TCRdb table lists in-frame clones only, not all of them. This table has about 180,000 clones, 85% to 90% appearing once. This specimen consisted of peripheral blood, obtained on day 0 of AZD1222 vaccination. These receptors all come from an adult in good health.

This clone occurred once. One junction end does not reproduce the germline sequence, and a read error may be involved. This chain uses TRBV29-1 with TRBJ2-2; 8 bases align to TRBD2. The germline V gene has CDR1 SQVTM and CDR2 ANQGSEA. This CDR3 has 15 residues. CDR3: CGVQFSGANTGELFF. CDR3 DNA sequence: TGCGGCGTCCAATTTAGCGGGGCGAACACCGGGGAGCTGTTTTTT.

The chain combines TRBV30 with TRBJ1-2; a possible D gene is TRBD1 (6 bases). V lost 0 bases and J 7 bases, leaving 12 bases between the germline ends. This CDR3 contains 13 residues. From germline, CDR1 is GTSNPN and CDR2 SVGIG (reference sequence). The CDR3, as DNA: TGTGCCTGGAGTGTAGGGGGGGCGGGTGGCTACACCTTC. Amino acids: CAWSVGGAGGYTF.

The chain uses TRBV10-3 and TRBJ2-5; unclear D gene. V lost 2 bases, J lost 5 bases, and 9 bases lay in between. CDR3 size: 13 residues. Germline lookup yields CDR1 ENHRY and CDR2 SYGVKD. CDR3 in amino acids: CAISEGGRETQYF. CDR3 DNA sequence: TGTGCCATCAGTGAGGGCGGCCGGGAGACCCAGTACTTC.

This chain joins TRBV19 and TRBJ1-1; D remains ambiguous. CDR1 LNHDA and CDR2 SQIVND come from the germline V gene (reference sequence). V lost 10 bases to trimming and J lost 3 bases, with 15 bases between them. This CDR3 is built from 13 residues. CDR3 protein: CATSQVEYTEAFF. The CDR3 coding sequence is TGTGCCACCTCTCAGGTTGAATACACTGAAGCTTTCTTT.